What follows are 5 T cell receptor beta chains derived from one specimen sequenced in a study of T cell changes during pregnancy in multiple sclerosis. Clones were read by immunoSEQ multiplex PCR, and TCRdb kept only the in-frame ones, dropping some. The sample holds some 40,000 clones, around 90% seen once. The sample was CD4+ T cells from peripheral blood mononuclear cells, taken in the third trimester of pregnancy. The receptors derive from a female donor in good health, enrolled as a control in a pregnancy study.

The gene calls are TRBV19 and TRBJ1-5; 7 positions agree with TRBD1. Germline-derived CDR1 and CDR2 are LNHDA and SQIVND (reference sequence). V lost 1 base and J lost 1; bases outside the gene matches: 10. This CDR3 has 18 amino acids. CDR3 DNA: TGTGCCAGTAGTATAGGGTTAAGGGGGCAGACAAGCAATCAGCCCCAGCATTTT. Translating it yields CASSIGLRGQTSNQPQHF.

The chain joins TRBV27 to TRBJ2-6; D is undetermined. Trimming shortened V by 1 base and J by 1 base, and 8 bases separated the two germline ends. CDR1 and CDR2 (germline): MNHEY, SMNVEV (reference sequence). The CDR3 runs 16 residues. CDR3 coding DNA: TGTGCCAGCAGTTTATGGTCCGGGTCTGGGGCCAACGTCCTGACTTTC. Its protein is CASSLWSGSGANVLTF. Looking up the rest from reference TRBV27 and TRBJ2-6 gives the full variable domain: EAQVTQNPRYLITVTGKKLTVTCSQNMNHEYMSWYRQDPGLGLRQIYYSMNVEVTDKGDVPEGYKVSRKEKRNFPLILESPSPNQTSLYFCASSLWSGSGANVLTFGAGSRLTVL.

This clone was seen only once. The J gene is TRBJ2-2, the V gene TRBV7-2, with TRBD2 as a possible D gene (5 bases). Per the germline V gene, CDR1 is SGHTA and CDR2 is FQGNSA. This CDR3 comprises 16 residues. Trimming pared 5 bases from V and 5 bases from J, leaving 18 bases between. CDR3 region: CASSHRGVGRTGELFF. CDR3 nucleotides: TGTGCCAGCAGCCACCGAGGTGTGGGGAGAACCGGGGAGCTGTTTTTT.

The V and J genes are TRBV18 and TRBJ2-7; possibly TRBD2 for D (6 bases). The CDR3 consists of 16 residues. Germline V CDR1 and CDR2: KGHSH, LQKENI. V lost 0 bases and J lost 6, with 18 bases in between. The CDR3 coding sequence is TGTGCCAGCTCACCACCCCATTTTGCGGGGACGGGCGAGCAGTACTTC. It is translated as CASSPPHFAGTGEQYF.

This clone was seen only once. The chain carries TRBV18 and TRBJ2-4; maybe TRBD1 (6 bases). Trimming shortened V by 2 bases and J by 4 bases, and 6 bases separated the two germline ends. From germline, CDR1 is KGHSH and CDR2 LQKENI. The CDR3 length is 13 residues. The CDR3 loop is CASSPGQKNIQYF. In DNA form, the CDR3 reads TGTGCCAGCTCACCAGGACAGAAAAACATTCAGTACTTC.